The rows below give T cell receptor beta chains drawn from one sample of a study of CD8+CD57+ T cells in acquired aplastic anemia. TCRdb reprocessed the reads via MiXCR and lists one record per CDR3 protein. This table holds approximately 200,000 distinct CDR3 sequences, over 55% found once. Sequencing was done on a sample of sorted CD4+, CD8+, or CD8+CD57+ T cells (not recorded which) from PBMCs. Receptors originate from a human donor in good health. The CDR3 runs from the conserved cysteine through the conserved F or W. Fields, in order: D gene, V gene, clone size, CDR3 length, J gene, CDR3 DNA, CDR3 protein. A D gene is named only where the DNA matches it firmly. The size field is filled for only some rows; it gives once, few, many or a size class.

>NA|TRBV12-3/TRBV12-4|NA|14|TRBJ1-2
TGTGCCAGCAGCCCCTTAGGGGCGAGCTATGGCTACACCTTC
CASSPLGASYGYTF
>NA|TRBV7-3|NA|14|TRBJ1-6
TGTGCCAGCAGCTTAACGGGGGTGGACTCACCCCTCCACTTT
CASSLTGVDSPLHF
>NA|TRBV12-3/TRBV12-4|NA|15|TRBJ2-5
TGTGCCAGCAGTTTTACCAGGGGAGTGGGAGAGACCCAGTACTTC
CASSFTRGVGETQYF
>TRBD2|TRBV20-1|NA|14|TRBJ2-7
TGCAGTGCTAGTGGGCTAGCGGGAGTTCACGAGCAGTACTTC
CSASGLAGVHEQYF
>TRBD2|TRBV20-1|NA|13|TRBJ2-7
TGCAGTGTTCTGACTAGCCGTTCATACGAGCAGTACTTC
CSVLTSRSYEQYF
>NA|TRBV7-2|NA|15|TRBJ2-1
TGTGCCAGCAGTCACGTCGTGTCGCCCTACAATGAGCAGTTCTTC
CASSHVVSPYNEQFF
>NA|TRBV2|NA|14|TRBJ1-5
TGTGCCAGCAGTGAAGCCGGGAGCAATCAGCCCCAGCATTTT
CASSEAGSNQPQHF
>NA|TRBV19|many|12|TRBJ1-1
TGTGCCAGTAGTAAAGGGGGTACTGAAGCTTTCTTT
CASSKGGTEAFF
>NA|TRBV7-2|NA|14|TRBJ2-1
TGTGCCAGCAGGCGCCTGGGCGGCACGAATGAGCAGTTCTTC
CASRRLGGTNEQFF
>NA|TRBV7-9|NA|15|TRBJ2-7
TGTGCCAGCAGAAAAGGTCCCGACAGTTCCTACGAGCAGTACTTC
CASRKGPDSSYEQYF
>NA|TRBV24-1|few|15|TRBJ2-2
TGTGCCACCAGTGATGCGGGGATCCCCACCGGGGAGCTGTTTTTT
CATSDAGIPTGELFF